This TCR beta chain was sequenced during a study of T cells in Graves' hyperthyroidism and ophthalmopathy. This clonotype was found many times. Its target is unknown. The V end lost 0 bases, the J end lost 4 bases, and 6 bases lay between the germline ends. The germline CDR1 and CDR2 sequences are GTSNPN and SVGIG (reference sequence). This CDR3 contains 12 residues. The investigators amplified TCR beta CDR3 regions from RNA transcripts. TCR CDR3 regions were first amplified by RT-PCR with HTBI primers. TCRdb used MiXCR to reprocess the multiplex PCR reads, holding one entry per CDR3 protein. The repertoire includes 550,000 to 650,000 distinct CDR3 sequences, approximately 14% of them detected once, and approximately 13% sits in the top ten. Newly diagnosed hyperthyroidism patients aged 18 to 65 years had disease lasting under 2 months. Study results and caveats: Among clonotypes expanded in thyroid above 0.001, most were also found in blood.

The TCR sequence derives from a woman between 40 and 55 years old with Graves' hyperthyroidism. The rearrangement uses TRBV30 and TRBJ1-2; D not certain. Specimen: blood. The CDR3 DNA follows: TGTGCCTGGAGTGTACCAAGCTATGGCTACACCTTC. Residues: CAWSVPSYGYTF.